One and the same sample provided the 24 T cell receptor beta chains below, sequenced in a study of blood T cell repertoires in COVID-19. Assay: immunoSEQ multiplex PCR; the TCRdb copy retains only in-frame clones and omits some. Counted here are under 250,000 clones, around 82% occurring once; the ten biggest clones make up around 12%. The sequencing sample was made of peripheral blood. All receptors come from a woman aged 35 to 49 with acute or convalescent COVID-19.

The rearrangement links TRBV30 to TRBJ1-5; tentatively, D is TRBD1 (6 bases). The CDR3 runs 12 residues. V lost 1 base and J lost 5, with 6 bases in between. Germline CDR1 GTSNPN, CDR2 SVGIG (reference sequence). CDR3: CAWSDRDQPQHF. The CDR3, as DNA: TGTGCCTGGAGTGACAGGGATCAGCCCCAGCATTTT.

The J gene is TRBJ2-1, the V gene TRBV2, with TRBD2 identical over 13 bases. The CDR3 sequence is 19 residues long. J lost 0 bases, V lost 7 bases, and 12 bases had no gene match. Germline lookup yields CDR1 SNHLY and CDR2 FYNNEI. The CDR3 loop is CASKTTSGGVRSSYNEQFF. The CDR3 region has the DNA TGTGCCAGCAAGACTACTAGCGGGGGGGTTAGAAGCTCCTACAATGAGCAGTTCTTC.

This rearrangement joins TRBV30 to TRBJ1-6, with 9 bases aligning to TRBD1. J gave up 6 bases and V 0 bases, and 9 bases lay outside the gene matches. The CDR3 is made up of 17 amino acids. Germline CDR1 is GTSNPN and CDR2 is SVGIG (reference sequence). The CDR3 coding sequence is TGTGCCTGGAGTGTACTAGGACAGGGGAGGGGTAATTCACCCCTCCACTTT. Protein sequence: CAWSVLGQGRGNSPLHF.

The J gene is TRBJ2-3, the V gene TRBV7-9; TRBD2 might be the D (5 bases). Germline V gives CDR1 SEHNR, CDR2 FQNEAQ (reference sequence). V gave up 0 bases and J gave up 6 bases, with 7 bases separating them. The CDR3 length is 13 residues. The CDR3 loop reads CASSLASDDTQYF. The CDR3 bases are TGTGCCAGCAGCTTAGCTAGCGATGATACGCAGTATTTT.

The genes are TRBV5-1 and TRBJ2-3; no firm D call. The CDR3 length is 16 residues. Per the germline V gene, CDR1 is SGHRS and CDR2 is YFSETQ. V lost 0 bases and J 4 bases, leaving 15 bases between the germline ends. The chain's CDR3 is CASSLEAPRVADTQYF. CDR3 coding DNA: TGCGCCAGCAGCTTGGAAGCCCCGAGAGTGGCAGATACGCAGTATTTT.

The chain links TRBV6-5 to TRBJ1-2; TRBD1 matches at 7 bases. CDR1 is MNHEY, CDR2 SVGAGI, per germline. The CDR3 is made up of 14 amino acids. V lost 7 bases and J lost 7; bases outside the gene matches: 12. In DNA, the CDR3 is TGTGCCAGCACCCCTGGTGACAGGGACGGTGGCTACACCTTC. Translation gives CASTPGDRDGGYTF.

The gene calls are TRBV4-1 and TRBJ1-1; D not resolved. In germline, CDR1 is MGHRA, CDR2 YSYEKL. CDR3 size: 16 residues. The V gene lost 4 bases and the J gene lost 1 base, with 16 bases spanning the gap. DNA for the CDR3: TGCGCCAGCAGCCGGGCTCCGGCCGAGGGGAACACTGAAGCTTTCTTT. Translation gives CASSRAPAEGNTEAFF.

This chain uses TRBV4-3 with TRBJ2-3, with TRBD2 matching over 7 bases. The CDR3 extends over 15 amino acids. Germline lookup yields CDR1 LGHNA and CDR2 YSLEER. The V and J ends lost 0 bases and 12 bases, in that order; junction bases with no gene match: 12. The CDR3 bases are TGCGCCAGCAGCCAAGAGGGGGGGGACCAAGAGGTACAGTATTTT. It yields the protein CASSQEGGDQEVQYF.

The V gene is TRBV5-8, the J gene TRBJ2-7, with a weak D call TRBD1 (6 bases). Germline CDR1 SGHTS, CDR2 YDEGEE. This CDR3 has 16 residues. Between the trimmed V and J ends, which lost 5 bases and 0 bases, there was a span of 18 bases. The CDR3 here is CASSPLGTRSSYEQYF. The CDR3 DNA reads as TGTGCCAGCAGTCCTCTGGGGACAAGAAGCTCCTACGAGCAGTACTTC.

This chain connects TRBV6-2 or TRBV6-3 to TRBJ1-2; D gene uncertain. This CDR3 has 14 amino acids. Trimming cost V 0 bases and J 6 bases, with 11 bases left between them. Germline CDR1 and CDR2: MNHEY and SVGEGT. The CDR3 reads CASSYSPVADGYTF. Written as DNA, the CDR3 is TGTGCCAGCAGTTACTCGCCGGTAGCTGATGGCTACACCTTC.

J is TRBJ2-2 and V is TRBV27; 7 bases align to TRBD2. There are 12 residues in the CDR3. The germline CDR1 and CDR2 sequences are MNHEY and SMNVEV (reference sequence). V shed 5 bases, J shed 12 bases, and the junction held 6 bases outside the gene matches. CDR3 sequence reads: CASSPGTTQLFF. The CDR3 DNA follows: TGTGCCAGCAGTCCCGGGACTACCCAGCTGTTTTTT.

This chain links TRBV24-1 with TRBJ2-7; tentative D call: TRBD2 (7 bases). Germline lookup yields CDR1 KGHDR and CDR2 SFDVKD. Trimming left V 4 bases short and J 0 bases short, with 15 bases between. The CDR3 spans 16 residues. The CDR3 here is CATSDGGGRDSYEQYF. CDR3 DNA sequence: TGTGCCACCAGTGACGGAGGGGGGAGGGACTCCTACGAGCAGTACTTC.

This chain uses TRBV28 with TRBJ1-5; D gene ambiguous. The germline CDR1 and CDR2 sequences are MDHEN and SYDVKM. The germline V and J ends were trimmed by 7 bases and 1 base, with 8 bases remaining between them. The CDR3 has 13 amino acids. The CDR3 DNA is TGTGCCAGCAACCCTGAGAGCAATCAGCCCCAGCATTTT. Amino acids: CASNPESNQPQHF.

The chain has TRBV2 and TRBJ1-2; unclear D gene. Per the germline V gene, CDR1 is SNHLY and CDR2 is FYNNEI. This CDR3 spans 12 amino acids. Trimming removed 7 bases at V and 3 bases at J, with 9 bases between. For the CDR3, the DNA is TGTGCCAGCACCCAGGACTACTATGGCTACACCTTC. Protein product: CASTQDYYGYTF.

In its sample, this clone was seen once. The J gene is TRBJ2-7, the V gene TRBV5-6; TRBD2 matches 10 bases. The ends lost 4 bases at V and 2 bases at J; junction bases unmatched: 12. CDR1 and CDR2 (germline): SGHDT, YYEEEE. This CDR3 region has 17 residues. This CDR3 reads CASSGLGGLADPYEQYF. The CDR3 DNA sequence: TGTGCCAGCAGCGGCCTTGGCGGACTAGCGGATCCCTACGAGCAGTACTTC.

The V and J genes are TRBV4-2 and TRBJ1-1, with 9 positions matching TRBD1. In germline, CDR1 is LGHNA, CDR2 YNFKEQ. This CDR3 comprises 16 residues. J was trimmed by 1 base and V by 2 bases; bases with no gene match: 5. CDR3 nucleotides: TGTGCCAGCAGCCAAATAGTACAGGGGGCGAACACTGAAGCTTTCTTT. It yields the protein CASSQIVQGANTEAFF.

This chain joins TRBV7-8 and TRBJ2-5, with 10 bases identical to TRBD1. Germline V gives CDR1 SGHVS, CDR2 FQNEAQ. The CDR3 covers 15 residues. The V gene end was trimmed by 4 bases and the J gene end by 4 bases; junction bases not matched to a gene: 6. The CDR3 is CASSSSDRGLETQYF. The CDR3, as DNA: TGTGCCAGCAGCTCGTCAGACAGGGGGCTAGAGACCCAGTACTTC.

The CDR3: CASSSQGAQQPQHF. CDR3 in DNA: TGTGCCAGTTCTTCTCAGGGGGCTCAGCAGCCCCAGCATTTT. The rearrangement links TRBV5-8 to TRBJ1-5; 8 positions agree with TRBD1. Germline V gene data show CDR1 as SGHTS and CDR2 as YDEGEE. Trimming at V came to 8 bases and at J to 7 bases, leaving 11 bases not matched to a gene. The CDR3 runs to 14 residues. Using reference TRBV5-8 and TRBJ1-5 for the parts outside the CDR3, the full variable domain is EAGVTQSPTHLIKTRGQQATLRCSPISGHTSVYWYQQALGLGLQFLLWYDEGEERNRGNFPPRFSGRQFPNYSSELNVNALELEDSALYLCASSSQGAQQPQHFGDGTRLSIL.

The DNA for the CDR3 is TGTGCCAGCAGCGCCGCTAGCGGTGCTAACTACGAGCAGTACTTC. It encodes CASSAASGANYEQYF. This chain uses TRBV7-7 with TRBJ2-7, with 7 nucleotides matching TRBD2. The germline V gene encodes CDR1 SSHAT and CDR2 FNYEAQ (reference sequence). The CDR3 consists of 15 residues. V dropped 5 bases and J dropped 3; count of bases not matched to a gene: 10. The complete variable domain, with remaining parts taken from reference TRBV7-7 and TRBJ2-7, reads GAGVSQSPRYKVTKRGQDVTLRCDPISSHATLYWYQQALGQGPEFLTYFNYEAQPDKSGLPSDRFSAERPEGSISTLTIQRTEQRDSAMYRCASSAASGANYEQYFGPGTRLTVT.

V is TRBV11-3 and J is TRBJ2-1; 7 bases line up with TRBD2. Germline CDR1 is SGHNT and CDR2 is YENEEA. The ends lost 5 bases at V and 0 bases at J; junction bases unmatched: 4. The CDR3 runs to 15 residues. The CDR3 spells CASSPRGGSYNEQFF. CDR3 coding DNA: TGTGCCAGCAGCCCCCGCGGGGGCTCCTACAATGAGCAGTTCTTC.

V and J are TRBV10-3 and TRBJ1-4; TRBD1 agrees at 7 bases. This CDR3 has 14 amino acids. Germline lookup yields CDR1 ENHRY and CDR2 SYGVKD. J gave up 7 bases and V 6 bases, and 8 bases lay outside the gene matches. CDR3 bases: TGTGCCATCAGGCCCACAGGGGAAGGTGAAAAACTGTTTTTT. It encodes CAIRPTGEGEKLFF.

The chain is built from TRBV2 and TRBJ1-1; D is unresolved. This CDR3 spans 18 amino acids. The germline V gene has CDR1 SNHLY and CDR2 FYNNEI. The V end lost 2 bases, the J end lost 1 base, and 20 bases lay between the germline ends. The CDR3 nucleotides are TGTGCCAGCAGTGAATCGACGGTTCTGGAGGCCTCGAACACTGAAGCTTTCTTT. Protein sequence: CASSESTVLEASNTEAFF.

This clone was recorded a few times. The chain couples TRBV7-2 to TRBJ2-7; 8 bases agree with TRBD2. CDR3 length equals 15 residues. Unmatched junction bases numbered 9, after V lost 5 bases and J lost 3 bases. Looked up from germline, CDR1 is SGHTA and CDR2 is FQGNSA. As DNA, the CDR3 is TGTGCCAGCAGCGCCAAGACTAGCGATTACTACGAGCAGTACTTC. Amino acids: CASSAKTSDYYEQYF.

For the CDR3, the DNA is TGTGCCAGTAGTATAGCCCACGCCAGGGGTATCGAGACCCAGTACTTC. It is translated as CASSIAHARGIETQYF. The chain links TRBV19 to TRBJ2-5; D possibly corresponds to TRBD1 (6 bases). V was pared by 1 base and J by 5 bases, with 17 bases between. The CDR3 contains 16 residues. The germline gives CDR1 LNHDA, CDR2 SQIVND (reference sequence).